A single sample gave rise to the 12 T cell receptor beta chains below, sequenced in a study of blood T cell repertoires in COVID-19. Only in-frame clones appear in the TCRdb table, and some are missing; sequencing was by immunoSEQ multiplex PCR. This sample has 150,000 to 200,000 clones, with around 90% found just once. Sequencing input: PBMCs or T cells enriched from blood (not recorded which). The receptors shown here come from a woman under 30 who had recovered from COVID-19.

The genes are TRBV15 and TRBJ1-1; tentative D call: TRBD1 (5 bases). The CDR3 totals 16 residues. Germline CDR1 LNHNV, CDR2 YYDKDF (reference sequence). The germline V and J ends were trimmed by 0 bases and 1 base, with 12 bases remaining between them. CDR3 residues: CATSRDGAWANTEAFF. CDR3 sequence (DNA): TGTGCCACCAGCAGAGATGGGGCGTGGGCGAACACTGAAGCTTTCTTT.

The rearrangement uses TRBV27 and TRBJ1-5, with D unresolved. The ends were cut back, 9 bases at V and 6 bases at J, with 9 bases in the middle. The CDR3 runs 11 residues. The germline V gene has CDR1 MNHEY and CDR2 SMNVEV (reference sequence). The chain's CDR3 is CASGPPQPQHF. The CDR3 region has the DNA TGTGCCAGTGGGCCCCCTCAGCCCCAGCATTTT.

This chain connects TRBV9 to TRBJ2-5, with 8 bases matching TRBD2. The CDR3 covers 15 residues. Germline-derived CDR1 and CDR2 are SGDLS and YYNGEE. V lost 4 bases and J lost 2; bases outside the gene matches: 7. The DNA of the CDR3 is TGTGCCAGCAGCCCAGGACTAGCCCTACAAGAGACCCAGTACTTC. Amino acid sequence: CASSPGLALQETQYF. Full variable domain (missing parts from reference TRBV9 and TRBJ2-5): DSGVTQTPKHLITATGQRVTLRCSPRSGDLSVYWYQQSLDQGLQFLIQYYNGEERAKGNILERFSAQQFPDLHSELNLSSLELGDSALYFCASSPGLALQETQYFGPGTRLLVL.

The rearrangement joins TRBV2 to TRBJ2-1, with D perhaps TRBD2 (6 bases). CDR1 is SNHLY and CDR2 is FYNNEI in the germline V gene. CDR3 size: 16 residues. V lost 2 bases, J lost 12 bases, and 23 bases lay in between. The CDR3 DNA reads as TGTGCCAGCAGTGAAATGGTTTTGGCGGGTAGGAGGGGGCAGTTCTTC. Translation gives CASSEMVLAGRRGQFF.

The CDR3 nucleotides read TGCGCCAGCAGCCAAGAGGACATCTTTGGAAACACCATATATTTT. Protein product: CASSQEDIFGNTIYF. The chain joins TRBV4-1 to TRBJ1-3; weak D call: TRBD1 (5 bases). CDR1 and CDR2 from the germline V gene are MGHRA and YSYEKL. The CDR3 covers 15 residues. With 0 bases removed from V and 3 bases from J, the gap between germline ends came to 9 bases.

This chain's CDR3 is CSVEIAGDGTEAFF. CDR3 coding DNA: TGCAGCGTTGAAATCGCGGGGGACGGCACTGAAGCTTTCTTT. The chain recombines TRBV29-1 with TRBJ1-1; TRBD1 is a possible D gene (5 bases). The CDR3 spans 14 residues. CDR1 SQVTM and CDR2 ANQGSEA come from the germline V gene. V was cut by 2 bases and J by 4 bases, with 14 bases left in between.

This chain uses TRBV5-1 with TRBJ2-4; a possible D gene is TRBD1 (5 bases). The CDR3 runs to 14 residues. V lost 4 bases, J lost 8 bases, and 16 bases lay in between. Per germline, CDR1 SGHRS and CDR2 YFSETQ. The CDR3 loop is CASSLGHPGDIQYF. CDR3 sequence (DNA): TGCGCCAGCAGCCTCGGACACCCTGGCGACATTCAGTACTTC.

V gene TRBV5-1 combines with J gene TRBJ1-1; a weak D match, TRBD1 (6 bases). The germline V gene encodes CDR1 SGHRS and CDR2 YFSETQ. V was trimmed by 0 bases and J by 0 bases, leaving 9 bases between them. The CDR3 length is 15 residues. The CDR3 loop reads CASSLAGGMNTEAFF. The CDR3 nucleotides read TGCGCCAGCAGCTTGGCTGGGGGCATGAACACTGAAGCTTTCTTT.

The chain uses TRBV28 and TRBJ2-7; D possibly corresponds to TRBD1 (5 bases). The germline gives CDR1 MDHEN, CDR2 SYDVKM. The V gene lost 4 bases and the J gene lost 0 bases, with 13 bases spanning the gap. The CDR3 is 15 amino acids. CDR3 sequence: CASSSSTAYSYEQYF. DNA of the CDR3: TGTGCCAGCAGTTCCTCGACAGCTTACTCCTACGAGCAGTACTTC.

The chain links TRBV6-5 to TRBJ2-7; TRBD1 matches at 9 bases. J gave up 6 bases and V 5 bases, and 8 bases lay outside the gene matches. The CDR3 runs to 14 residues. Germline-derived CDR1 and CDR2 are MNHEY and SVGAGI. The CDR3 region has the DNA TGTGCCAGCAGTACGCCGGGACAGGGTCGCGAGCAGTACTTC. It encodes CASSTPGQGREQYF.

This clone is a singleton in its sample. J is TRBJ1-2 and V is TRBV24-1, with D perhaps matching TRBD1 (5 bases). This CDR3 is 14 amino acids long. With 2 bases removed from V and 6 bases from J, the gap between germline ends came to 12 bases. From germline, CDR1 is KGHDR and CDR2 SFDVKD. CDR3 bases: TGTGCCACCAGTGATTCCCCCGACAGACATGGCTACACCTTC. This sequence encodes CATSDSPDRHGYTF.

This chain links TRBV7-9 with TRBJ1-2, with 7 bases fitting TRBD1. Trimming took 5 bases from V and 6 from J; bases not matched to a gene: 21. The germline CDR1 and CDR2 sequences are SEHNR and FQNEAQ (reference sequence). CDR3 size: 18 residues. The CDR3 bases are TGTGCCAGCAGCCGACCCCCGAGTCCAGGGGGGACAGTGAATGGCTACACCTTC. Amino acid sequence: CASSRPPSPGGTVNGYTF.